This passage covers 31 T cell receptor beta chains from one sample sequenced in a study of blood T cell repertoires in COVID-19. The repertoire was sequenced with immunoSEQ multiplex PCR; TCRdb's copy has only in-frame clones and lacks some. Of approximately 270,000 clones in the sample, roughly nine tenths are singletons; the top ten hold around 1.3%. Sequencing was performed on PBMCs or T cells enriched from blood (not recorded which). The receptor source for this set is a human donor in a cohort exposed to, infected with or recovered from COVID-19 (not recorded which). The donor label of this sample is uncertain.

The chain is built from TRBV4-1 and TRBJ2-4; D gene ambiguous. Trimming took 1 base from V and 1 from J, leaving 11 bases between them. Germline V gene lookup returns CDR1 MGHRA and CDR2 YSYEKL. CDR3 size: 16 residues. CDR3 bases: TGCGCCAGCAGCCAAGGGGCAGCACTGGCCAAAAACATTCAGTACTTC. Translating gives CASSQGAALAKNIQYF.

The chain links TRBV6-4 to TRBJ2-1; 8 nucleotides align to TRBD2. CDR3 length: 14 amino acids. J gave up 9 bases and V 6 bases, and 10 bases lay outside the gene matches. Germline V gene lookup returns CDR1 MRHNA and CDR2 SNTAGT. CDR3 bases: TGTGCCAGCAGCCCCCAGCGGGGGCTGAGTGAGCAGTTCTTC. As protein: CASSPQRGLSEQFF.

The chain uses TRBV2 and TRBJ1-2, with D perhaps TRBD1 (5 bases). V was cut by 3 bases and J by 4 bases, with 12 bases left in between. The CDR3 has 14 residues. Germline CDR1 reads SNHLY; CDR2 reads FYNNEI. The CDR3 DNA reads TGTGCCAGCAGTGAGGAGGGACGGATCTATGGCTACACCTTC. Translating it yields CASSEEGRIYGYTF.

This rearrangement joins TRBV19 to TRBJ2-3, with D maybe TRBD2 (6 bases). V was cut by 5 bases and J by 5 bases, with 17 bases left in between. CDR3 length equals 15 residues. The germline CDR1 and CDR2 sequences are LNHDA and SQIVND (reference sequence). CDR3 sequence: CASSPSVRVGDTQYF. In DNA form, the CDR3 reads TGTGCCAGTAGTCCTAGCGTAAGAGTGGGAGATACGCAGTATTTT.

The rearrangement joins TRBV9 to TRBJ2-5; perhaps TRBD2 as D (7 bases). CDR1 and CDR2 from the germline V gene are SGDLS and YYNGEE. The CDR3 covers 16 residues. V was clipped by 3 bases and J by 1 base, with 16 bases between them. CDR3 sequence: CASSAHGGGGQETQYF. The CDR3, as DNA: TGTGCCAGCAGCGCCCACGGAGGGGGGGGCCAAGAGACCCAGTACTTC.

The V call is TRBV10-3, the J call TRBJ2-7, with 12 positions matching TRBD2. V gave up 10 bases and J gave up 0 bases; unmatched junction bases: 4. This CDR3 is built from 14 residues. Germline values: CDR1 ENHRY, CDR2 SYGVKD. The chain's CDR3 is CATGLAGSSYEQYF. In nucleotides, the CDR3 is TGTGCCACAGGACTAGCGGGGTCCTCCTACGAGCAGTACTTC.

The chain links TRBV7-8 to TRBJ1-4; D remains unclear. This CDR3 contains 18 residues. The V end was cut by 1 base, the J end by 3 bases, with 18 bases between. In germline, CDR1 is SGHVS, CDR2 FQNEAQ. Here the CDR3 DNA reads TGTGCCAGCAGCTTAGTTAATTTTTTGGCTGAAGCTAATGAAAAACTGTTTTTT. Translated, it gives CASSLVNFLAEANEKLFF.

The genes are TRBV6-5 and TRBJ1-5; weak D call: TRBD1 (6 bases). Germline lookup yields CDR1 MNHEY and CDR2 SVGAGI. The length of the CDR3 is 15 residues. V lost 6 bases and J 3 bases, leaving 15 bases between the germline ends. This CDR3 reads CASRKQGVTNQPQHF. The CDR3 bases are TGTGCCAGCAGGAAACAGGGAGTTACCAATCAGCCCCAGCATTTT.

The genes are TRBV13 and TRBJ2-3; 8 nucleotides agree with TRBD2. CDR1 and CDR2 (germline): PRHDT, FYEKMQ (reference sequence). Trimming cost V 1 base and J 5 bases; bases outside gene matches: 8. The length of the CDR3 is 16 residues. CDR3 sequence: CASSLAAGVAEDTQYF. In DNA form, the CDR3 reads TGTGCCAGCAGCTTAGCAGCGGGGGTAGCGGAAGATACGCAGTATTTT.

The chain couples TRBV6-5 to TRBJ1-1; D gene ambiguous. Trimming took 7 bases from V and 3 from J, leaving 12 bases between them. The CDR3 has 13 residues. Germline CDR1 is MNHEY and CDR2 is SVGAGI. The CDR3 loop is CASIVGGDTEAFF. Here the CDR3 DNA reads TGTGCCAGCATCGTAGGAGGCGACACTGAAGCTTTCTTT.

The J gene is TRBJ1-5, the V gene TRBV5-1; D uncertain. The ends were cut back, 4 bases at V and 1 base at J, with 12 bases in the middle. CDR1 SGHRS and CDR2 YFSETQ come from the germline V gene. This CDR3 is built from 15 residues. CDR3: CASSPLSGSNQPQHF. The CDR3 region has the DNA TGCGCCAGCAGCCCTTTGTCGGGGAGCAATCAGCCCCAGCATTTT.

The chain uses TRBV30 and TRBJ2-2, with unresolved D. This CDR3 has 12 amino acids. Trimming took off 6 bases at V and 6 bases at J, with 11 bases between the two ends. Germline loops: CDR1 GTSNPN, CDR2 SVGIG (reference sequence). DNA of the CDR3: TGTGCCTGCCAGAAACGTCCCGGGGAGCTGTTTTTT. As protein: CACQKRPGELFF. The full variable domain, with the rest looked up from reference TRBV30 and TRBJ2-2, is SQTIHQWPATLVQPVGSPLSLECTVEGTSNPNLYWYRQAAGRGLQLLFYSVGIGQISSEVPQNLSASRPQDRQFILSSKKLLLSDSGFYLCACQKRPGELFFGEGSRLTVL.

CDR3 in DNA: TGTGCCAGCAGCCCCCAAGGCGGCCCTGGGGCCAACGTCCTGACTTTC. Amino acids: CASSPQGGPGANVLTF. V and J are TRBV5-4 and TRBJ2-6; D remains ambiguous. V was clipped by 4 bases and J by 2 bases, with 13 bases between them. CDR3 length: 16 amino acids. Germline CDR1 reads SGHNT; CDR2 reads YYREEE (reference sequence).

The chain joins TRBV19 to TRBJ1-4; TRBD1 is a possible D gene (5 bases). CDR1 is LNHDA and CDR2 is SQIVND in the germline V gene (reference sequence). With 6 bases removed from V and 6 bases from J, the gap between germline ends came to 17 bases. The CDR3 spans 15 residues. DNA for the CDR3: TGTGCCAGTAGCTACCGGGACTGGGGGGATGAAAAACTGTTTTTT. Residues: CASSYRDWGDEKLFF.

The chain links TRBV7-9 to TRBJ2-7, with TRBD1 as a possible D gene (6 bases). CDR1 SEHNR and CDR2 FQNEAQ come from the germline V gene (reference sequence). This CDR3 region has 12 residues. The V and J ends lost 1 base and 7 bases respectively, with 8 bases between them. The CDR3 coding sequence is TGTGCCAGCAGCTTAGGGGGGCAGGAGCAGTACTTC. Translated: CASSLGGQEQYF.

This chain links TRBV6-2 or TRBV6-3 with TRBJ2-7; 8 bases fit TRBD1. The CDR3 sequence is 15 residues long. From germline, CDR1 is MNHEY and CDR2 SVGEGT. Unmatched junction bases numbered 12, after V lost 5 bases and J lost 6 bases. For the CDR3, the DNA is TGTGCCAGCAGTAGCTGGACAGGGACGTCGAGCGAGCAGTACTTC. Translated: CASSSWTGTSSEQYF.

V usage is TRBV2 and J usage is TRBJ1-5; D perhaps matches TRBD1 (6 bases). Germline CDR1 and CDR2: SNHLY and FYNNEI. Trimming shortened V by 6 bases and J by 4 bases, and 19 bases separated the two germline ends. There are 16 residues in the CDR3. The CDR3 DNA sequence: TGTGCCAGCAGCCCTCGGTCGGCAGGGGCAAATCAGCCCCAGCATTTT. As protein: CASSPRSAGANQPQHF. Based on the CDR3 plus reference TRBV2 and TRBJ1-5, the full variable domain is EPEVTQTPSHQVTQMGQEVILRCVPISNHLYFYWYRQILGQKVEFLVSFYNNEISEKSEIFDDQFSVERPDGSNFTLKIRSTKLEDSAMYFCASSPRSAGANQPQHFGDGTRLSIL.

This clone was seen once. This chain connects TRBV7-8 to TRBJ1-1; the match to TRBD1 covers 7 bases. The ends lost 5 bases at V and 5 bases at J; junction bases unmatched: 8. In germline, CDR1 is SGHVS, CDR2 FQNEAQ. The length of the CDR3 is 14 residues. Written as DNA, the CDR3 is TGTGCCAGCAGCAGACAGGGAGGAGGGACTGAAGCTTTCTTT. This encodes CASSRQGGGTEAFF.

The chain recombines TRBV19 with TRBJ1-1, with 7 bases matching TRBD1. The germline V gene has CDR1 LNHDA and CDR2 SQIVND (reference sequence). The CDR3 covers 15 residues. The J segment lost 0 bases and the V segment lost 7 bases, leaving 8 bases of the junction unmatched. CDR3 coding DNA: TGTGCCAGTAAGAGTGCACAGGGGATGAACACTGAAGCTTTCTTT. Its protein product is CASKSAQGMNTEAFF.

In its sample, this clone was seen once. The chain recombines TRBV7-2 with TRBJ2-4, with D tentatively TRBD1 (6 bases). Germline CDR1 SGHTA, CDR2 FQGNSA. V was trimmed by 5 bases and J by 7 bases, leaving 12 bases between them. The length of the CDR3 is 13 residues. DNA for the CDR3: TGTGCCAGCAGCCTCGGGACAAGGAACATTCAGTACTTC. Encoded protein: CASSLGTRNIQYF.

The gene calls are TRBV30 and TRBJ1-6; D not resolved. This CDR3 contains 14 residues. The germline V gene encodes CDR1 GTSNPN and CDR2 SVGIG (reference sequence). V lost 0 bases to trimming and J lost 10 bases, with 13 bases between them. This CDR3 reads CAWSVDRERSPLHF. The DNA of the CDR3 is TGTGCCTGGAGTGTGGATAGGGAGAGGTCACCCCTCCACTTT. Full variable domain (remainder filled in from reference TRBV30 and TRBJ1-6): SQTIHQWPATLVQPVGSPLSLECTVEGTSNPNLYWYRQAAGRGLQLLFYSVGIGQISSEVPQNLSASRPQDRQFILSSKKLLLSDSGFYLCAWSVDRERSPLHFGNGTRLTVT.

The genes are TRBV18 and TRBJ2-4; a weak D match, TRBD2 (6 bases). V lost 5 bases to trimming and J lost 8 bases, with 7 bases between them. This CDR3 comprises 11 residues. Germline-derived CDR1 and CDR2 are KGHSH and LQKENI. The CDR3 protein is CASSSGDIQYF. The DNA of the CDR3 is TGTGCCAGCTCATCGGGGGACATTCAGTACTTC.

This clone showed up just once. The chain carries TRBV21-1 and TRBJ1-2; no DNA check was done on the table's D call, TRBD1. TRBV21-1 is listed as a pseudogene. The CDR3 contains 14 residues. CDR3 in amino acids: CASSKGGLMDGYTF. The CDR3 coding sequence is TGTGCCAGCAGCAAAGGGGGCCTCATGGATGGCTACACCTTC.

V usage is TRBV7-2 and J usage is TRBJ1-1; TRBD1 is a possible D gene (5 bases). Deletions cut 5 bases from V and 0 bases from J, with 10 bases between. The CDR3 extends over 14 amino acids. CDR1 and CDR2 (germline): SGHTA, FQGNSA. The CDR3 coding sequence is TGTGCCAGCAGCCTACCAGGGTTGAACACTGAAGCTTTCTTT. It specifies CASSLPGLNTEAFF.

The V gene is TRBV7-2, the J gene TRBJ2-3, with 8 bases that match TRBD2. The CDR3 has 16 residues. V shed 1 base, J shed 2 bases, and the junction held 5 bases outside the gene matches. Germline CDR1 reads SGHTA; CDR2 reads FQGNSA. The CDR3 coding sequence is TGTGCCAGCAGCTTAGTGGGCGGGGGGAACACAGATACGCAGTATTTT. Protein sequence: CASSLVGGGNTDTQYF.

The chain carries TRBV7-2 and TRBJ2-1; TRBD1 agrees at 10 bases. Germline lookup yields CDR1 SGHTA and CDR2 FQGNSA. J was trimmed by 2 bases and V by 4 bases; bases with no gene match: 8. This CDR3 is 17 amino acids long. For the CDR3, the DNA is TGTGCCAGCAGCTGGGACGACAGGGGGCTCACCTACAATGAGCAGTTCTTC. As protein: CASSWDDRGLTYNEQFF.

This chain links TRBV19 with TRBJ1-5; D not resolved. The CDR3 length is 16 residues. Germline-derived CDR1 and CDR2 are LNHDA and SQIVND (reference sequence). The CDR3 DNA reads TGTGCGTCTAAGAAGAAGCGACGGTATAGCAATCAGCCCCAGCATTTT. This gives the protein CASKKKRRYSNQPQHF.

The chain combines TRBV4-1 with TRBJ2-7, with D possibly being TRBD1 (5 bases). The V gene lost 0 bases and the J gene lost 5 bases, with 17 bases spanning the gap. CDR1 is MGHRA and CDR2 is YSYEKL in the germline V gene. The CDR3 is 16 amino acids. CDR3 DNA: TGCGCCAGCAGCCAAGACAGCGACCTCATGGGGCACGAGCAGTACTTC. Protein sequence: CASSQDSDLMGHEQYF.

The chain has TRBV10-3 and TRBJ2-7, with 9 positions matching TRBD2. V lost 0 bases and J lost 1; bases outside the gene matches: 4. Germline V gene lookup returns CDR1 ENHRY and CDR2 SYGVKD. The CDR3 extends over 16 amino acids. CDR3 nucleotide sequence: TGTGCCATCAGTGAGTCGCGGCTAGCGGGGTCCTACGAGCAGTACTTC. This translates into CAISESRLAGSYEQYF.

The rearrangement links TRBV6-5 to TRBJ2-1; 7 nucleotides agree with TRBD2. The CDR3 length is 15 residues. Germline V gene data show CDR1 as MNHEY and CDR2 as SVGAGI. V trimming: 2 bases; J trimming: 1 base; junction bases outside the gene matches: 2. CDR3 sequence: CASSYGTISYNEQFF. For the CDR3, the DNA is TGTGCCAGCAGTTACGGGACTATTTCCTACAATGAGCAGTTCTTC.

The chain joins TRBV6-5 to TRBJ1-4, with TRBD1 as a possible D gene (5 bases). V lost 6 bases to trimming and J lost 2 bases, with 13 bases between them. The length of the CDR3 is 15 residues. Germline lookup yields CDR1 MNHEY and CDR2 SVGAGI. Written as DNA, the CDR3 is TGTGCCAGCAGGGGGGGGAGGAGGACTAATGAAAAACTGTTTTTT. Encoded protein: CASRGGRRTNEKLFF.